This TCR beta chain was retrieved from a study of shared clonotypes between healthy human individuals. Regarding the study as a whole: Sharing across four donors was highest in naive CD4 (around 5%) and lowest in memory CD8 (approximately 0.4%). The diversity represented, both genetic and in exposure history, was limited by few donors.

Terminally differentiated effector memory CD45RA+ cells were excluded by CCR7 positive selection of CD45RO-negative cells. Healthy and HIV-negative, the adult donors had no recent acute infections or vaccinations. Worth noting for this clone: Antigen: not known.

The table came from immunoSEQ multiplex PCR; TCRdb's copy has only in-frame clones and leaves some out. This sample has hundreds of thousands of clones; roughly 98% occur once, and the top ten carry 0.3%. This CDR3 spans 13 amino acids. Germline assignment: CDR1 SGHTS and CDR2 YDEGEE. The V end lost 2 bases, the J end lost 5 bases, and 11 bases lay between the germline ends. The specimen was naive CD8+ T cells sorted from blood. The clonotype was recovered from a man aged 25-45 years in good health. The chain carries TRBV5-8 and TRBJ2-7; tentative D call: TRBD1 (6 bases). The CDR3 DNA is TGTGCCAGCAGCTTTACAGGGTCACACGAGCAGTACTTC. Translation gives CASSFTGSHEQYF.